The clone carrying this T cell receptor beta chain has only a few counts. Its antigen is undetermined. Using its own MiXCR run on the RT-PCR reads, TCRdb lists one record per CDR3 protein. The repertoire holds almost 600,000 distinct CDR3 sequences, with less than 15% as singletons. This sample is part of a study of response to subunit inactivated influenza vaccine. Study-wide points: Each seasonal influenza vaccination recruits few new T cells, the authors suggested.

The germline V and J ends were trimmed by 6 bases and 4 bases, with 16 bases remaining between them. The CDR3 covers 14 residues. Germline values: CDR1 MNHEY, CDR2 SVGEGT. The V and J genes are TRBV6-2 or TRBV6-3 and TRBJ2-7; no clear D gene. The TCR originated in a man aged 50 or older who received an inactivated influenza vaccine. Sample: PBMCs from blood, taken about 13 days after vaccination. CDR3 sequence: CASRRGPGPYEQYF. The DNA for the CDR3 is TGTGCCAGCAGGCGCGGACCTGGCCCGTACGAGCAGTACTTC.